This T cell receptor (beta chain) was observed in a study of blood T cell repertoires in COVID-19 (dated by TCRdb to 2020 to 2022). Regarding the study in general: Collaborator samples came from the United States, Italy and Spain and covered acute and convalescent phases of COVID-19. The material from the prospective study consisted of cDNA or gDNA derived from T cells, B-cell-depleted T cells, or PBMCs. Subjects who had been exposed to COVID-19, were actively infected with it, or had recovered from it provided the deeply sampled blood TCRbeta repertoires that made up the dataset. The repertoires were made available in a free public database intended to serve as a resource for research on the immune response to SARS-CoV-2. Samples came from the ongoing ImmuneRACE study (first 160 participants) plus 1,254 subjects from 6 global collaborators. The sample metadata nearly always contained a de-identified subject ID, COVID-19 status, age in years and sex. Where HLA class I and class II types were available, the types were taken from metadata supplied by the sample provider, not from assay-based typing. What the work shows at the level of the full study, not this receptor alone: How much clinical and demographic metadata was included differed by source and by participant, and the metadata was provided uncurated.

Taken from cysteine to phenylalanine, the CDR3 has 11 residues. The read is trimmed to its CDR3 DNA, 33 bases read in frame from base 1. In its sample, this clone was seen a few times. Its antigen specificity is not known. No qualities accompany the bases; no much larger clone lies one base away. The immunoSEQ Assay, a bias-controlled multiplex PCR, was used to amplify TCRbeta CDR3 regions from genomic DNA. The authors processed their data as follows. The number of nucleated cells in each sample was estimated by amplification of reference gene primers within the assay. Sequence reads were collapsed and filtered to measure the absolute abundance of every unique TCRbeta CDR3 rearrangement. For each sample, productive Simpson clonality was calculated by taking the square root of Simpson's diversity index across productive rearrangements. This immuneACCESS table, as held by TCRdb, lists in-frame sequences with V and J called but not all clones. Of the missing ones, under half trace to an unresolved V gene in checked studies; the others have no known cause. V, J and clone size derive from that table, while D and trimming were established from the DNA sequence. The sample table holds about 140,000 clones, of which almost 80% were seen once. The ten largest account for over 9.5% of the sample.

A second Seattle source provided samples from volunteer blood donors who had recovered from COVID-19. Each collaborating institution followed its own protocols to collect whole blood in K2EDTA tubes. Collaborator samples were shipped for TCRbeta analysis as frozen whole blood, isolated PBMCs, or DNA extracted from either sample type. The sequenced sample consisted of peripheral blood. The rearranged segments are TRBV21-1 and TRBJ2-7; whether TRBD2, the table's D call, matches the DNA was not checked. TRBV21-1 is deemed a pseudogene. This clonotype was sampled from a man between 60 and 75 years old who had recovered from COVID-19. This receptor carries the CDR3 CASPRAYEQYF. The nucleotides are TGTGCCAGCCCACGGGCCTACGAGCAGTACTTC.